This T cell receptor beta chain was observed in a study of blood T cell repertoires in COVID-19. Libraries were prepared by immunoSEQ multiplex PCR; TCRdb keeps only in-frame clonotypes and omits some of them. The data show about 150,000 clones, about 90% seen once. The CDR3 loop spans 14 amino acids. Germline loops: CDR1 SGHRS, CDR2 YFSETQ. V lost 2 bases and J 4 bases, leaving 12 bases between the germline ends. Sequenced input: peripheral blood. The receptor comes from a man aged 50 to 60 with acute or convalescent COVID-19. The V gene is TRBV5-1, the J gene TRBJ1-1; the D gene is possibly TRBD1 (6 bases). CDR3 protein: CASSFQQGGTEAFF. Written as DNA, the CDR3 is TGCGCCAGCAGCTTCCAACAGGGCGGCACTGAAGCTTTCTTT.